This T cell receptor beta chain stems from a study of blood T cell repertoires in COVID-19. Study summary: COVID-19 samples, acute and convalescent, were from the United States, Italy and Spain. From T cells, B-cell-depleted T cells, or PBMCs came the material, which was cDNA or gDNA.

Authors' analysis steps: Counts of nucleated cells, estimated from reference gene primer amplification, were obtained. The method was immunoSEQ multiplex PCR; TCRdb's version includes in-frame clones alone and lacks a portion of them. V, J and clone size derive from that table, while D and trimming were established from the DNA sequence. The sample contains 200,000 or so clones, approximately 84% of which appear only once. This CDR3 is built from 15 residues. CDR1 and CDR2 from the germline V gene are LNHDA and SQIVND (reference sequence). Trimming took 9 bases from V and 4 from J, leaving 21 bases between them.

The gene calls are TRBV19 and TRBJ2-5; D perhaps matches TRBD1 (8 bases). The TCR sequence derives from a man older than 75 with acute or convalescent COVID-19. The sample was peripheral blood. The CDR3 coding sequence is TGTGCCAGCCGGTTAAGCGGGACAGGATTAGAGACCCAGTACTTC. This translates into CASRLSGTGLETQYF.